This passage covers 14 T cell receptor beta chains from one sample sequenced in a study of tumor-infiltrating lymphocytes in primary liver carcinoma. The approximately 20-31 mg bulk tissue piece was not sorted before simultaneous RNA and DNA extraction. A primer matching the constant region was used to make TCR beta cDNA from approximately 520 ng of total RNA. TCR beta libraries came from three nested multiplex PCR rounds using slightly modified ARM-PCR. TRBV1-TRBV30 forward primers paired with a C-beta reverse primer were used in the first two PCR rounds, which ran approximately 11 cycles each. One entry per CDR3 protein results from TCRdb running MiXCR on the multiplex PCR reads. The sample includes 52,000 or so distinct CDR3 sequences, about 80% seen only once; the top ten take roughly 24%. The sample comprised liver tumor tissue from sampling region 5. Subset of the sample: tumor region T5, tumor centre. The receptors originated from a man aged 40-55 years with primary liver carcinoma and hepatitis B virus infection.

In regard to this clonotype: At one of its ends the junction is not consistent with the germline gene, which may arise from a read error. The gene calls are TRBV11-2 and TRBJ2-3; tentatively, D is TRBD1 (5 bases). Per germline, CDR1 SGHAT and CDR2 FQNNGV. This CDR3 is 14 amino acids long. CDR3 sequence (DNA): TGTACCAGGAGCTTAAACCGACAAGGGGATACGCAATATTTT. Translation gives CTRSLNRQGDTQYF.

CDR3 protein: CSARSGSRSYEQYF. CDR3 DNA sequence: TGCAGTGCTCGTAGCGGGAGCCGATCCTACGAGCAGTACTTC. The genes are TRBV20-1 and TRBJ2-7; 9 bases match TRBD2. The CDR3 has 14 amino acids. Germline V gene data show CDR1 as DFQATT and CDR2 as SNEGSKA (reference sequence). Trimming at V came to 5 bases and at J to 1 base, leaving 6 bases not matched to a gene.

The V call is TRBV4-2, the J call TRBJ2-7; tentatively, D is TRBD1 or TRBD2 (5 bases each). The CDR3 runs 15 residues. The germline CDR1 and CDR2 sequences are LGHNA and YNFKEQ. V shed 7 bases and J shed 4 bases, with 20 bases lying between them. The CDR3 here is CASNHERDRPYEQYF. CDR3 coding DNA: TGTGCCAGCAACCATGAAAGGGACCGACCGTACGAGCAGTACTTC.

The sample holds a few counts of this clonotype. The chain uses TRBV7-8 and TRBJ2-3; weak D call: TRBD2 (6 bases). Germline lookup yields CDR1 SGHVS and CDR2 FQNEAQ. The CDR3 has 18 residues. Deletions cut 0 bases from V and 3 bases from J, with 19 bases between. CDR3: CASSLAQLEGLPTDTQYF. For the CDR3, the DNA is TGTGCCAGCAGCTTAGCCCAGCTGGAGGGTCTTCCGACAGATACGCAGTATTTT.

In regard to this clonotype: One junction end disagrees with the germline gene, perhaps due to a read error. This chain links TRBV29-1 with TRBJ2-3; D may correspond to TRBD1 or TRBD2 (5 bases each). The CDR3 runs 15 residues. From germline, CDR1 is SQVTM and CDR2 ANQGSEA. CDR3 region: CSVEGRVGITDTQYF. The CDR3, as DNA: TGCAGTGTTGAGGGCAGGGTCGGCATCACAGATACGCAGTATTTT.

As regards this clonotype: One end of the junction does not line up with germline, which may come from a read error. The chain combines TRBV5-1 with TRBJ1-1, with D possibly matching TRBD1 (5 bases). Germline-derived CDR1 and CDR2 are SGHRS and YFSETQ. The CDR3 spans 15 residues. The CDR3 nucleotides are TGCGCGAGCAGCTTGACCGGAGGGGCAAGGACTGAAGCTTTCTTT. Encoded protein: CASSLTGGARTEAFF. Drawing the rest from reference TRBV5-1 and TRBJ1-1, the complete variable domain is KAGVTQTPRYLIKTRGQQVTLSCSPISGHRSVSWYQQTPGQGLQFLFEYFSETQRNKGNFPGRFSGRQFSNSRSEMNVSTLELGDSALYLCASSLTGGARTEAFFGQGTRLTVV.

Remarks on this clonotype: Sequence at one end of the junction differs from germline and may be a read error. This sequence joins TRBV6-6 and TRBJ1-5; no firm D call. Germline values: CDR1 MNHNY, CDR2 SVGAGI (reference sequence). The CDR3 runs to 13 residues. The DNA of the CDR3 is TGTGCCAGCTGTGGTCCCCCAAGTCAGGCCCAGCATTTT. Its translation is CASCGPPSQAQHF.

This clonotype came up many times. This may be a read error: a much more frequent sequence differs by one nucleotide. J is TRBJ2-1 and V is TRBV28; a weak D match, TRBD2 (6 bases). Trimming shortened V by 10 bases and J by 6 bases, and 19 bases separated the two germline ends. The germline V gene encodes CDR1 MDHEN and CDR2 SYDVKM. This CDR3 contains 14 residues. The CDR3 DNA reads as TGTGCCAACAGCTCGGGACTCCGATTCAATGAGCAGTTCTTC. Translating it yields CANSSGLRFNEQFF.

As concerns this clonotype: A much larger clone lies one base from this, so it may be a read error. This chain uses TRBV6-2 or TRBV6-3 with TRBJ2-7; a weak D match, TRBD2 (6 bases). Trimming removed 8 bases at V and 3 bases at J, with 17 bases between. Germline CDR1 MNHEY, CDR2 SVGEGT. The length of the CDR3 is 14 residues. The DNA of the CDR3 is TGTGCCAGCTCTCGAACGCGGGGTCACTACGAGCAGTACTTC. It translates to CASSRTRGHYEQYF.

Turning to this clonotype: The junction departs from germline at one end; a sequencing error may be responsible. This chain links TRBV11-1 with TRBJ2-1, with D unclear. Germline assignment: CDR1 SGHAT and CDR2 FQDESV (reference sequence). The CDR3 length is 13 residues. CDR3 sequence: CASSLGRANEQFF. Here the CDR3 DNA reads TGTGCCAGCAGCTTAGGCCGGGCAAATGAGCAGTTCTTT.

A note on this clonotype: One junction end does not reproduce the germline sequence, and a read error may be involved. This sequence joins TRBV6-1 and TRBJ1-2; D ambiguous. Germline V gene lookup returns CDR1 MNHNS and CDR2 SASEGT. This CDR3 is built from 14 residues. CDR3 region: CASSAAGGLHGYIF. CDR3 sequence (DNA): TGTGCCAGCAGTGCGGCCGGCGGTCTCCATGGCTACATCTTC.

This clonotype has more than one count but fewer than ten. One junction end does not reproduce the germline sequence, and a read error may be involved. The V and J genes are TRBV6-2 or TRBV6-3 and TRBJ2-7; D unresolved. Germline-derived CDR1 and CDR2 are MNHEY and SVGEGT. The CDR3 runs to 13 residues. CDR3 in DNA: TGTGCCATCAGTTCGCCTCCCCTCTCTGAGCAGTACTTC. It codes for CAISSPPLSEQYF.

Worth noting for this clonotype: An end of the junction differs from the germline gene, which may be a read error. CDR3 coding DNA: TGTACCAGCAGCCCCCCTCAGCGGACTGACACAGATACGCAGTATTTT. Protein product: CTSSPPQRTDTDTQYF. The V gene is TRBV3-1, the J gene TRBJ2-3, with a weak D call TRBD2 (5 bases). Germline-derived CDR1 and CDR2 are LGHDT and YNNKEL (reference sequence). This CDR3 region has 16 residues.

As to this clonotype: The junction does not match germline at one end; this may be a read error. This chain uses TRBV4-3 with TRBJ2-3; D uncertain. The CDR3 is 13 residues long. Germline lookup yields CDR1 LGHNA and CDR2 YSLEER. The CDR3 DNA reads as TGCGCAAGCAGCCCCCTTGCTGGGGTTACGCAGTATTTT. Translating gives CASSPLAGVTQYF.